One T cell receptor (beta chain) is described in this entry. In the authors' methods: Nucleated cell counts were estimated from reference gene primer amplification. Profiling relied on immunoSEQ multiplex PCR, and the TCRdb table lists in-frame clones only, not all of them. V and J calls plus clone size are reproduced from that table; the DNA served to infer D and trimming. The table shows around 130,000 clones, with 84% occurring only once. The data are from a study of blood T cell repertoires in COVID-19. Study overall: Both acute and convalescent COVID-19 samples were obtained from the United States, Italy and Spain. PBMCs, B-cell-depleted T cells, or T cells were the source of the cDNA or gDNA that made up the material.

The CDR3 consists of 15 residues. Germline assignment: CDR1 SGHTA and CDR2 FQGTGA. The germline V and J ends were trimmed by 4 bases and 0 bases, with 10 bases remaining between them. Sequencing was done on a sample of peripheral blood. V usage is TRBV7-3 and J usage is TRBJ2-1; weak D call: TRBD2 (6 bases). The receptor was derived from a woman aged 25 to 45 who had recovered from COVID-19. For the CDR3, the DNA is TGTGCCAGCAGCTCACTAGCAAGCTCCTACAATGAGCAGTTCTTC. Translation: CASSSLASSYNEQFF.